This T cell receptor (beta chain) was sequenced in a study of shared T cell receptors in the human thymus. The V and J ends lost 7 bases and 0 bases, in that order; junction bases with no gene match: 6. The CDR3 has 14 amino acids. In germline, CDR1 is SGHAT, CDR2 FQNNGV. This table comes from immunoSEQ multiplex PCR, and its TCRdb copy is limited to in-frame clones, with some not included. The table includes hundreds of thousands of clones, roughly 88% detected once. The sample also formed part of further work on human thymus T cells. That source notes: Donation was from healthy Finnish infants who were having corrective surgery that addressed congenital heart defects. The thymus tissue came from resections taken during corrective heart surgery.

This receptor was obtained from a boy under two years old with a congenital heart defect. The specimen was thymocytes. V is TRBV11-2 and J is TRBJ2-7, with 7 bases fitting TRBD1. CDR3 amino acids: CASTQDRSSYEQYF. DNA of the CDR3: TGTGCCAGCACCCAGGACAGGAGCTCCTACGAGCAGTACTTC.